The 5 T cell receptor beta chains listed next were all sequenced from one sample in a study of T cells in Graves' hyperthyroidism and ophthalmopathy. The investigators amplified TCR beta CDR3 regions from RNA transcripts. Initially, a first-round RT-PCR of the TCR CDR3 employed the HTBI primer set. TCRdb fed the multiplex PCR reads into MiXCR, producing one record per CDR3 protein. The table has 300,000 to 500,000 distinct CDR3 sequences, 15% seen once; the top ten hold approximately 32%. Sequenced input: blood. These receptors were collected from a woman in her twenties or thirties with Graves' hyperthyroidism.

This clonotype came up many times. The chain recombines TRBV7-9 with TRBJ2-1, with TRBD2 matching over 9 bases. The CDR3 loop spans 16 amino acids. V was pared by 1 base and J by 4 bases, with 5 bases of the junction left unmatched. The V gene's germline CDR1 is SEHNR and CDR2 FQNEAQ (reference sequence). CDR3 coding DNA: TGTGCCAGCAGCTTAGTTGTAGCGGGAGATTACAATGAGCAGTTCTTC. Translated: CASSLVVAGDYNEQFF.

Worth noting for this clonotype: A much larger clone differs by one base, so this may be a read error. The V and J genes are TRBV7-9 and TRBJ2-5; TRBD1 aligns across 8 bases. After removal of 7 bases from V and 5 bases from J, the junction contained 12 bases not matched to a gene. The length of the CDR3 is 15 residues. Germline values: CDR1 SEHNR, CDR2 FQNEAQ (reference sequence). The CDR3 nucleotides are TGTGCCAGCAATCGAATGTCAGGGGGCGTGGAGACCCAGTACTTC. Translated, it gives CASNRMSGGVETQYF. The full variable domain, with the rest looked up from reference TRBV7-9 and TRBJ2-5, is DTGVSQNPRHKITKRGQNVTFRCDPISEHNRLYWYRQTLGQGPEFLTYFQNEAQLEKSRLLSDRFSAERPKGSFSTLEIQRTEQGDSAMYLCASNRMSGGVETQYFGPGTRLLVL.

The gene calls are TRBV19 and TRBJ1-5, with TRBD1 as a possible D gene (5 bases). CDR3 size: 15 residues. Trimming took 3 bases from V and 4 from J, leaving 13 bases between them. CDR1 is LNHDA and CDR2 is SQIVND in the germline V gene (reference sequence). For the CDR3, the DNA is TGTGCCAGTAGTATCGGGCGGGGGGGAAATCAGCCCCAGCATTTT. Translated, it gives CASSIGRGGNQPQHF.

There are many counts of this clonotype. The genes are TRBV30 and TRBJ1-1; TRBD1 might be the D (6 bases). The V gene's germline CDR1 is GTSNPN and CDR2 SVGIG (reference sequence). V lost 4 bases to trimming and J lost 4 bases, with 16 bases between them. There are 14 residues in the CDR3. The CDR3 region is CAWKTGSRGTEAFF. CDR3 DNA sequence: TGTGCCTGGAAAACAGGGAGTCGGGGCACTGAAGCTTTCTTT.

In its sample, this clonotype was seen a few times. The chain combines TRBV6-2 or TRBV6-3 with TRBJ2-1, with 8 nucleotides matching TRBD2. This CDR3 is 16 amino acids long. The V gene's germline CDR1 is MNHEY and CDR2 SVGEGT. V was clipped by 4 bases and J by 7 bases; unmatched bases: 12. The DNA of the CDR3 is TGTGCCAGCAGTTCCGTCGGTAGCGGGACCACAAATGAGCAGTTCTTC. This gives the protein CASSSVGSGTTNEQFF.